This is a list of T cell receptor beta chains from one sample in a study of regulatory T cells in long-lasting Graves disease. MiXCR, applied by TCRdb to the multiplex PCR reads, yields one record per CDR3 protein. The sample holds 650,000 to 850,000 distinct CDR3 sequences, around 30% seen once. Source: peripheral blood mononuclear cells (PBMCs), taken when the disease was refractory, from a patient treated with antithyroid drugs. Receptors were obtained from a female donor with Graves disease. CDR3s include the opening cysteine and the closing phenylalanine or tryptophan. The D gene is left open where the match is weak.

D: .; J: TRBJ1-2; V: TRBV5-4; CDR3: CASSSTMGPNYGYTF
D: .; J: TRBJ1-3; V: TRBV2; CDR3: CASSVAVKFGNTIYF
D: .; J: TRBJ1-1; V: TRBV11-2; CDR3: CASSRKTEGAFF
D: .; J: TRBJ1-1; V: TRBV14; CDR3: CASSQGRGRTIEAFF
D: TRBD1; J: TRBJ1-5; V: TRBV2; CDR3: CASLDRESNQPQHF
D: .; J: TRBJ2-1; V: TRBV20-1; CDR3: CSARVALSYNEQFF
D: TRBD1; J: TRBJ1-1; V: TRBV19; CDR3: CASSPRTGAGPEAFF
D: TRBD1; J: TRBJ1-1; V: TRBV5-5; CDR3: CASSPQTGRTTEAFF
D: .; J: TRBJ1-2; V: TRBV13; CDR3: CASSLGSVRQQSNYGYTF
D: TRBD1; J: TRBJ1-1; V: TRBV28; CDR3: CASSLPGQGAGAAARFF
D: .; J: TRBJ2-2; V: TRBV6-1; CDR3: CASSRRTENTGELFF
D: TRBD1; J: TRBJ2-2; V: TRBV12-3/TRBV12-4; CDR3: CASIGQGNTGELFF
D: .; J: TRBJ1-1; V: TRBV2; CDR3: CASSELRGRNTEAFF
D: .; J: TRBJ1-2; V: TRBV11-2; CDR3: CASSLEGGVGYGYTF
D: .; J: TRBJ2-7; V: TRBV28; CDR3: CATWTDPYEQYF
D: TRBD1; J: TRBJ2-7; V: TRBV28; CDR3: CASSLIIKGQGSGSSYEQYF
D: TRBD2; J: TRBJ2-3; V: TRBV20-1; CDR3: CSASAPAGSTDTQYF
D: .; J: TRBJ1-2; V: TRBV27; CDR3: CASSLGVGLGSYGYTF
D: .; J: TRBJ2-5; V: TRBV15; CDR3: CATKGTGETQYF
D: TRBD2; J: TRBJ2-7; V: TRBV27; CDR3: CASSFGGVTEQYF
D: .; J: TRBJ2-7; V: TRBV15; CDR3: CATSRDSGPGEQYF
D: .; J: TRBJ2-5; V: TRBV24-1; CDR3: CATSGHNKETQYF
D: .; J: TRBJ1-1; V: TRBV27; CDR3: CASSKQGRMNTEAFF
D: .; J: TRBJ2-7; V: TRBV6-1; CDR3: CASSLRDGYEQYF
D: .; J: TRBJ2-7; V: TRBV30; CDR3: CAWSTGGLPYEQYF
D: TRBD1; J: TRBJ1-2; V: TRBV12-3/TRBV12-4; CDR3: CASPRAAGGSYGYTF
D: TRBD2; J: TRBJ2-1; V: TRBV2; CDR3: CASSHTSTSRSYNEQFF
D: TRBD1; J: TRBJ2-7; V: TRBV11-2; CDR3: CASSVGQGHTYEQYF
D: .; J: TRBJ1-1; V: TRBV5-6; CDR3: CASSLDVGPEAFF
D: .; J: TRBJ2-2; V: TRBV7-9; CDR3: CASSALAFVNTGELFF